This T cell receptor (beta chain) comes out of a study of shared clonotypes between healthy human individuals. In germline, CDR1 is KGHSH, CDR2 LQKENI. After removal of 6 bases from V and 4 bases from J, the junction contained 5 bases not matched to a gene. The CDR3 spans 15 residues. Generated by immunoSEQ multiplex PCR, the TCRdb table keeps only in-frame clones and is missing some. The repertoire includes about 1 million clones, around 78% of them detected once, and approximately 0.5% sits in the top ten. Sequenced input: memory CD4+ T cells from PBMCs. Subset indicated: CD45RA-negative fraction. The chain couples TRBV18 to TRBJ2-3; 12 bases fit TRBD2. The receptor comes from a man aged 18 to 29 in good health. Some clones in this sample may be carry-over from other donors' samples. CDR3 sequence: CASSRTSGNSDTQYF. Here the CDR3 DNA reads TGTGCCAGCTCCCGGACTAGCGGGAACTCAGATACGCAGTATTTT.